Following are 24 T cell receptor beta chains from one sample sequenced in a study of CD8+ T cells in alopecia areata. Treatment reported: oral pan-JAK inhibitor, 5-10 mg twice daily. Reverse transcription of extracted RNA yielded cDNA, which provided the sequencing template. Sequencing used immunoSEQ multiplex PCR; TCRdb keeps in-frame clones, though not all of them. The sample has around 270,000 clones, roughly 60% seen once. The source was CD4+ T cells sorted from blood, collected at week 24, from a patient treated with tofacitinib. These receptors all come from a human donor with alopecia areata.

This clone has just a few counts. Other nucleotide sequences in the sample specify the same CDR3. The chain uses TRBV7-9 and TRBJ2-3; D remains ambiguous. CDR3 size: 14 residues. Germline loops: CDR1 SEHNR, CDR2 FQNEAQ (reference sequence). V lost 3 bases and J 1 base, leaving 8 bases between the germline ends. CDR3 amino acids: CASSFSGGTDTQYF. CDR3 in DNA: TGTGCCAGCAGCTTCTCTGGAGGCACAGATACGCAGTATTTT.

This chain joins TRBV27 and TRBJ1-2, with D maybe TRBD1 (6 bases). The CDR3 is 15 residues long. Trimming cost V 2 bases and J 6 bases, with 16 bases left between them. Per the germline V gene, CDR1 is MNHEY and CDR2 is SMNVEV (reference sequence). The CDR3 DNA sequence: TGTGCCAGCAGTTTAGCAGGGGCGCGGTCAGATGGCTACACCTTC. Amino acids: CASSLAGARSDGYTF.

The CDR3: CASSATGWGQPQHF. DNA for the CDR3: TGTGCCAGCAGCGCTACAGGGTGGGGGCAGCCCCAGCATTTT. The rearrangement uses TRBV9 and TRBJ1-5; possibly TRBD1 for D (6 bases). The length of the CDR3 is 14 residues. V lost 3 bases, J lost 7 bases, and 14 bases lay in between. Per germline, CDR1 SGDLS and CDR2 YYNGEE.

This clone was seen a handful of times. The rearrangement links TRBV7-9 to TRBJ1-4, with D hard to call. Germline V CDR1 and CDR2: SEHNR, FQNEAQ (reference sequence). Between the trimmed V and J ends, which lost 7 bases and 2 bases, there was a span of 2 bases. The CDR3 is made up of 11 amino acids. The CDR3 is CASMTNEKLFF. The CDR3 DNA reads TGTGCCAGCATGACTAATGAAAAACTGTTTTTT.

A few counts support this clone. This chain connects TRBV5-6 to TRBJ1-6; a weak D match, TRBD1 (6 bases). There are 14 residues in the CDR3. V was shortened by 0 bases and J by 9 bases, with 10 bases between the two germline ends. Germline V lookup: CDR1 SGHDT, CDR2 YYEEEE. The CDR3 region is CASSLVQGGSPLHF. The CDR3 DNA reads as TGTGCCAGCAGCTTGGTACAGGGAGGTTCACCCCTCCACTTT. The variable domain in full, completed from reference TRBV5-6 and TRBJ1-6, reads DAGVTQSPTHLIKTRGQQVTLRCSPKSGHDTVSWYQQALGQGPQFIFQYYEEEERQRGNFPDRFSGHQFPNYSSELNVNALLLGDSALYLCASSLVQGGSPLHFGNGTRLTVT.

The chain couples TRBV6-4 to TRBJ2-3, with TRBD1 matching 9 bases. The CDR3 contains 16 residues. V shed 5 bases and J 4 bases; nucleotides not matched to a gene: 10. The V gene's germline CDR1 is MRHNA and CDR2 SNTAGT. CDR3 coding DNA: TGTGCCAGCAGTCTCTCCGGGACAGGGTGGGCAGATACGCAGTATTTT. It yields the protein CASSLSGTGWADTQYF.

This clone was seen more than once but under ten times. The chain links TRBV19 to TRBJ2-3; possible D gene TRBD2, 6 bases. This CDR3 is built from 14 residues. Trimming took off 3 bases at V and 3 bases at J, with 10 bases between the two ends. Germline V CDR1 and CDR2: LNHDA, SQIVND (reference sequence). DNA for the CDR3: TGTGCCAGTAGTATGAACGGGGGAACAGATACGCAGTATTTT. Translated: CASSMNGGTDTQYF.

The chain is built from TRBV29-1 and TRBJ2-3; TRBD1 agrees at 8 bases. The CDR3 sequence is 14 residues long. From germline, CDR1 is SQVTM and CDR2 ANQGSEA. V lost 4 bases, J lost 1 base, and 4 bases stayed unmatched. CDR3 sequence reads: CSVAPTGGTDTQYF. DNA for the CDR3: TGCAGCGTTGCCCCGACAGGGGGCACAGATACGCAGTATTTT.

The rearrangement links TRBV4-2 to TRBJ2-7, with D tentatively TRBD2 (5 bases). CDR1 is LGHNA and CDR2 is YNFKEQ in the germline V gene. The germline V and J ends were trimmed by 5 bases and 1 base, with 6 bases remaining between them. The CDR3 has 12 residues. The CDR3 protein is CASSSGSYEQYF. The CDR3 nucleotides are TGTGCCAGCAGCTCGGGGTCCTACGAGCAGTACTTC.

V gene TRBV6-5 combines with J gene TRBJ2-4; weak D call: TRBD1 (6 bases). V dropped 4 bases and J dropped 7 bases, with 14 bases sitting between them. Germline CDR1 reads MNHEY; CDR2 reads SVGAGI. The CDR3 has 14 residues. The CDR3 DNA follows: TGTGCCAGCAGTTTTCGGGCCCAGGGGAACATTCAGTACTTC. Translated, it gives CASSFRAQGNIQYF.

The chain employs TRBV6-5 and TRBJ2-1; TRBD2 might be the D (6 bases). The length of the CDR3 is 15 residues. Trimming took 4 bases from V and 2 from J, leaving 12 bases between them. Germline V gene data show CDR1 as MNHEY and CDR2 as SVGAGI. The CDR3 loop is CASSSGTPAYNEQFF. DNA for the CDR3: TGTGCCAGCAGTTCCGGGACTCCTGCCTACAATGAGCAGTTCTTC.

This clone was seen only once. The V and J genes are TRBV27 and TRBJ2-5; possibly TRBD2 for D (6 bases). Germline V lookup: CDR1 MNHEY, CDR2 SMNVEV (reference sequence). The V gene lost 3 bases and the J gene lost 4 bases, with 15 bases spanning the gap. CDR3 size: 15 residues. The CDR3 DNA is TGTGCCAGCAGTTTGGACACGGCCGGGGGAGAGACCCAGTACTTC. It codes for CASSLDTAGGETQYF.

Comments on this clone: Other DNA sequences in this sample translate to the same CDR3. The V call is TRBV19, the J call TRBJ2-3; the match to TRBD2 covers 7 bases. Trimming took 6 bases from V and 2 from J; bases not matched to a gene: 8. Looked up from germline, CDR1 is LNHDA and CDR2 is SQIVND (reference sequence). The CDR3 consists of 15 residues. As DNA, the CDR3 is TGTGCCAGTAGCCCAGGGAGGGCCCTCACAGATACGCAGTATTTT. Residues: CASSPGRALTDTQYF.

This clone was seen only once. DNA of the CDR3: TGCGCCAGCAGCTCCCACCGCGGGGCTAAGAGCTCCTACGAGCAGTACTTC. Its protein product is CASSSHRGAKSSYEQYF. The J gene is TRBJ2-7, the V gene TRBV4-1; maybe TRBD2 (6 bases). The CDR3 is 17 amino acids. In germline, CDR1 is MGHRA, CDR2 YSYEKL. V was clipped by 5 bases and J by 0 bases, with 20 bases between them.

The V gene is TRBV5-1, the J gene TRBJ2-5, with D tentatively TRBD2 (6 bases). Per the germline V gene, CDR1 is SGHRS and CDR2 is YFSETQ. The CDR3 is 15 amino acids. With 0 bases removed from V and 0 bases from J, the gap between germline ends came to 9 bases. The CDR3 region is CASSLAEGYQETQYF. In DNA, the CDR3 is TGCGCCAGCAGCTTGGCGGAGGGTTACCAAGAGACCCAGTACTTC.

This clone has a single count. CDR3 sequence (DNA): TGTGCCACCAGCAGAGATTCGGGCGGCCTAGTCGGGCCAGATACGCAGTATTTT. It encodes CATSRDSGGLVGPDTQYF. This chain links TRBV15 with TRBJ2-3; no reliable D call. CDR3 length equals 18 residues. Germline lookup yields CDR1 LNHNV and CDR2 YYDKDF (reference sequence). Trimming removed 0 bases at V and 4 bases at J, with 20 bases between.

The V and J genes are TRBV29-1 and TRBJ2-4, with TRBD1 identical over 7 bases. The CDR3 is 15 amino acids. The germline CDR1 and CDR2 sequences are SQVTM and ANQGSEA. After removal of 6 bases from V and 0 bases from J, the junction contained 8 bases not matched to a gene. The CDR3 sequence: CSVDGDRLAKNIQYF. The CDR3, as DNA: TGCAGCGTAGATGGGGACAGACTAGCCAAAAACATTCAGTACTTC.

The V gene is TRBV29-1, the J gene TRBJ1-5, with a possible D match to TRBD1 (5 bases). Germline V gene lookup returns CDR1 SQVTM and CDR2 ANQGSEA. This CDR3 has 13 residues. Trimming cost V 3 bases and J 2 bases, with 8 bases left between them. CDR3 loop: CSVDRAGNQPQHF. The CDR3 bases are TGCAGCGTTGACAGGGCAGGCAATCAGCCCCAGCATTTT.

The chain joins TRBV23-1 to TRBJ1-4; TRBD1 might be the D (5 bases). TRBV23-1 qualifies as an ORF whose function is uncertain. Deletions cut 0 bases from V and 7 bases from J, with 18 bases between. The length of the CDR3 is 17 residues. The CDR3: CASSQSGTPGRGEKLFF. CDR3 DNA: TGCGCCAGCAGTCAATCGGGGACCCCGGGAAGAGGTGAAAAACTGTTTTTT.

This clone has more than one count but fewer than ten. The chain couples TRBV5-1 to TRBJ2-3, with 10 positions matching TRBD2. V trimming: 5 bases; J trimming: 4 bases; junction bases outside the gene matches: 7. Germline CDR1 and CDR2: SGHRS and YFSETQ. The CDR3 consists of 15 residues. CDR3 protein: CASRPTSGTSDTQYF. The DNA of the CDR3 is TGCGCCAGCAGGCCTACTAGCGGGACGTCAGATACGCAGTATTTT.

This clone has only one observation. This rearrangement joins TRBV10-3 to TRBJ2-5, with D tentatively TRBD2 (5 bases). V was trimmed by 5 bases and J by 5 bases, leaving 12 bases between them. Looked up from germline, CDR1 is ENHRY and CDR2 is SYGVKD. The CDR3 loop spans 13 amino acids. CDR3 residues: CAISTSGGETQYF. CDR3 bases: TGTGCCATCAGTACCAGCGGCGGGGAGACCCAGTACTTC.

This chain connects TRBV30 to TRBJ1-5; the D gene is possibly TRBD1 (6 bases). In germline, CDR1 is GTSNPN, CDR2 SVGIG (reference sequence). The CDR3 has 14 residues. Trimming cost V 0 bases and J 6 bases, with 12 bases left between them. In DNA, the CDR3 is TGTGCCTGGAGTGTACGGGGGGGCCTTCAGCCCCAGCATTTT. Translating gives CAWSVRGGLQPQHF.

This clone was seen only a few times. The identical CDR3 is also encoded by other nucleotide sequences in the sample. The chain couples TRBV2 to TRBJ2-3; 11 bases line up with TRBD2. The J segment lost 2 bases and the V segment lost 8 bases, leaving 3 bases of the junction unmatched. CDR1 is SNHLY, CDR2 FYNNEI, per germline. The length of the CDR3 is 14 residues. This CDR3 is CASQLAGVTDTQYF. The CDR3 bases are TGTGCCAGCCAACTAGCGGGGGTCACAGATACGCAGTATTTT.

This chain connects TRBV9 to TRBJ1-3, with D possibly being TRBD1 (5 bases). Trimming removed 3 bases at V and 0 bases at J, with 10 bases between. This CDR3 is 15 amino acids long. The germline CDR1 and CDR2 sequences are SGDLS and YYNGEE. In DNA, the CDR3 is TGTGCCAGCAGCGCCCAGGGAACCTCTGGAAACACCATATATTTT. This encodes CASSAQGTSGNTIYF.